The following is a T cell receptor beta chain sequence with its context. Clones were sequenced by immunoSEQ multiplex PCR, and TCRdb holds only the in-frame ones, with some missing. The sample holds 100,000 to 150,000 clones, around 76% seen once. This sample was taken from a study of blood T cell repertoires in COVID-19. The CDR3 totals 15 residues. Germline V CDR1 and CDR2: KGHSH, LQKENI. V lost 0 bases, J lost 3 bases, and 2 bases stayed unmatched. This chain uses TRBV18 with TRBJ2-7; 10 bases agree with TRBD2. This receptor was identified in a man aged 80 or over with COVID-19, enrolled during active disease. Sample: peripheral blood. This chain's CDR3 is CASSPPGLANYEQYF. Written as DNA, the CDR3 is TGTGCCAGCTCACCACCGGGACTAGCGAACTACGAGCAGTACTTC.